A selection of T cell receptor beta chains follows, all from one sample in a study of cytomegalovirus exposure and HLA in healthy donors. Libraries were prepared by immunoSEQ multiplex PCR; TCRdb keeps only in-frame clonotypes and omits some of them. The sample shows 95,000 to 150,000 clones, roughly 80% of them seen only once. The sample comprised PBMCs. These receptors came from a man aged 25-40 years in good health and CMV-seronegative. The CDR3 runs from the conserved cysteine through the conserved F or W. The D gene is left open where the match is weak. Clone size is shown for a subset of rows, as once, few, many or a class of expanded clone.

TRBD1 | TRBJ1-1 | . | TRBV5-1 | TGCGCCAGCAGCTTGGGGGGGACAGGGGTAACTGAAGCTTTCTTT | CASSLGGTGVTEAFF
TRBD2 | TRBJ2-1 | . | TRBV5-5 | TGTGCCAGCAGCTTGGCTGGGGGGGGCTCCTACAATGAGCAGTTCTTC | CASSLAGGGSYNEQFF
TRBD2 | TRBJ2-7 | . | TRBV28 | TGTGCCAGCAGTTTACCCCGGACTAGGAACGAGCAGTACTTC | CASSLPRTRNEQYF
. | TRBJ2-5 | . | TRBV4-3 | TGCGCCAGCAGCCGTACTCTAGGCAACCTGATTCAAGAGACCCAGTACTTC | CASSRTLGNLIQETQYF
TRBD2 | TRBJ2-3 | . | TRBV5-1 | TGCGCCAGCAGCTTGGATCGGACTAGCGGGGGCGATACGCAGTATTTT | CASSLDRTSGGDTQYF
TRBD1 | TRBJ2-6 | few | TRBV7-2 | TGTGCCAGCAGCTTAGGATTTAGGGGGACAGTCTCTGGGGCCAACGTCCTGACTTTC | CASSLGFRGTVSGANVLTF
. | TRBJ2-7 | few | TRBV9 | TGTGCCAGCAGCCCTCGGACGGGAACCTACGAGCAGTACTTC | CASSPRTGTYEQYF
. | TRBJ1-1 | . | TRBV7-2 | TGTGCCAGCAGCGTCAGGGGTGGAATCACTGAAGCTTTCTTT | CASSVRGGITEAFF
. | TRBJ2-7 | . | TRBV7-2 | TGTGCCAGCAGCTTAGTACAGCTAAGCTACGAGCAGTACTTC | CASSLVQLSYEQYF
. | TRBJ1-3 | . | TRBV5-6 | TGTGCCAGCAGCTTGGTGCACATAACCGGAAACACCATATATTTT | CASSLVHITGNTIYF
TRBD2 | TRBJ2-7 | . | TRBV9 | TGTGCCAGCAGCCTAGGGACTAGCGGGCGAAACTACGAGCAGTACTTC | CASSLGTSGRNYEQYF
. | TRBJ1-2 | once | TRBV5-1 | TGCGCCAGCAGCTTGGGGACAGCCGATACCCTACTAGCTAACTATGGCTACACCTTC | CASSLGTADTLLANYGYTF
. | TRBJ2-2 | few | TRBV29-1 | TGCAGCGTTCTTAGACAATCCACCGGGGAGCTGTTTTTT | CSVLRQSTGELFF
. | TRBJ1-2 | . | TRBV28 | TGTGCCAGCAGTGTTGGGGGGTCCTACACCTTC | CASSVGGSYTF
. | TRBJ1-2 | . | TRBV2 | TGTGCCAGCAGCGATACAGGGTTCGATGGCTACACCTTC | CASSDTGFDGYTF
. | TRBJ2-6 | few | TRBV5-4 | TGTGCCAGCAGCTTGGATCCAGGGAATTCTGGGGCCAACGTCCTGACTTTC | CASSLDPGNSGANVLTF
. | TRBJ1-5 | . | TRBV15 | TGTGCCACCAGATTTAAGGGGCAGAATCAGCCCCAGCATTTT | CATRFKGQNQPQHF
TRBD1 | TRBJ2-3 | . | TRBV6-5 | TGTACCAGCAGCCCCCTCAGACAGGGAAAAGATACGCAGTATTTT | CTSSPLRQGKDTQYF
TRBD1 | TRBJ1-5 | . | TRBV19 | TGTGCCAGTAGGGGGGACAGGGTGACTCAGCCCCAGCATTTT | CASRGDRVTQPQHF
TRBD2 | TRBJ2-7 | . | TRBV9 | TGTGCCAGTGGGGGGGTAAGTGGGGCCTCCTACGAGCAGTACTTC | CASGGVSGASYEQYF
TRBD2 | TRBJ2-3 | . | TRBV6-4 | TGTGCCAGCAGCCCGACTAGCGGGGGGGTGCATACGCAGTATTTT | CASSPTSGGVHTQYF
TRBD2 | TRBJ2-5 | . | TRBV5-1 | TGCGCCAGCACTCCGGGTTGGCGGGGGGCAGAGACCCAGTACTTC | CASTPGWRGAETQYF
. | TRBJ2-7 | . | TRBV4-3 | TGCGCCAGCAGCCGAGAACACAGGGAATACGAGCAGTACTTC | CASSREHREYEQYF